Included here is one T cell receptor beta chain sequence, with context. Its target is not known. The treatment denotes: about 20 received Ad26.COV2.S at low or high dose, single or two shots; 5 received placebo; per-sample allocation not given. Day 63 following the first vaccine or placebo injection was when the samples were taken. In the vaccine, an Ad26 vector expressed the SARS-CoV-2 spike of the Wuhan strain. The data derive from a study of Ad26.COV2.S vaccination and SARS-CoV-2 variants. Study results and caveats: Non-spike TCR breadth was similar in vaccine and placebo recipients.

V dropped 3 bases and J dropped 3; count of bases not matched to a gene: 9. The CDR3 spans 18 residues. Germline V CDR1 and CDR2: SGHVS, FQNEAQ. Only in-frame clones appear in the TCRdb table, and some are missing; sequencing was by immunoSEQ multiplex PCR. The sample has 430,000 or so clones, 89% seen once. The TCR comes from a person between 18 and 65 years old who received the Ad26.COV2.S COVID-19 vaccine or a placebo. Sequences were derived from peripheral blood, sampled in a trial of Ad26.COV2.S vaccine versus placebo. The chain uses TRBV7-8 and TRBJ1-6, with 9 bases aligning to TRBD1. In nucleotides, the CDR3 is TGTGCCAGCAGCTTCGGACAGGGGTTATATAACTATAATTCACCCCTCCACTTT. The encoded protein is CASSFGQGLYNYNSPLHF.